This T cell receptor beta chain appears in the sequencing data of a study of shared clonotypes between healthy human individuals. Germline CDR1 reads MDHEN; CDR2 reads SYDVKM. Trimming removed 6 bases from V and 9 bases from J; junction bases left unmatched: 22. The CDR3 is 18 residues long. About this clone: Its specificity is unknown.

Study results and caveats: Researchers sampled blood only, noting tissue repertoires likely differ. Clonotype sharing among donors, it was expected, would be affected by sequencing depth.

Template amounts of roughly 0.3 ug DNA, some 30,000 T cell genomes, were employed in unsorted PBMC replicate PCRs. Ten immunoSEQ deep assay plates were used to sequence unsorted PBMC DNA. Method: immunoSEQ multiplex PCR; TCRdb's copy keeps in-frame clones and lacks some. This table holds about 490,000 clones, about 80% found once. The V gene is TRBV28, the J gene TRBJ2-1; 8 bases match TRBD2. This clonotype was sampled from a woman in her thirties or forties in good health. Some clones in this sample may be carry-over from other donors' samples. The specimen was PBMCs. CDR3 nucleotide sequence: TGTGCCAGCAGCTCCCTTCGCGCGGGAGGAAGGCGTAGGGGTGAGCAGTTCTTC. Translation: CASSSLRAGGRRRGEQFF. The full variable domain, in which reference TRBV28 and TRBJ2-1 provide the parts outside the CDR3, is DVKVTQSSRYLVKRTGEKVFLECVQDMDHENMFWYRQDPGLGLRLIYFSYDVKMKEKGDIPEGYSVSREKKERFSLILESASTNQTSMYLCASSSLRAGGRRRGEQFFGPGTRLTVL.